These 29 T cell receptor beta chains were all obtained from the same sample, sequenced in a study of T cell responses to AZD1222 COVID-19 vaccine. TCRdb's table, derived via immunoSEQ multiplex PCR, lists solely in-frame clones and lacks some. The sample carries some 120,000 clones, 75% to 90% recorded once. Sequenced material: peripheral blood, taken on day 0 of MenACWY control vaccination. The receptors derive from an adult in good health.

The chain couples TRBV7-2 to TRBJ2-2; D uncertain. The CDR3 has 14 amino acids. V lost 1 base to trimming and J lost 7 bases, with 10 bases between them. Germline values: CDR1 SGHTA, CDR2 FQGNSA. The DNA for the CDR3 is TGTGCCAGCAGCTTAGGGCCGACTTTCGGGGAGCTGTTTTTT. Its protein is CASSLGPTFGELFF. Combining the CDR3 with reference TRBV7-2 and TRBJ2-2 gives the whole variable domain GAGVSQSPSNKVTEKGKDVELRCDPISGHTALYWYRQSLGQGLEFLIYFQGNSAPDKSGLPSDRFSAERTGGSVSTLTIQRTQQEDSAVYLCASSLGPTFGELFFGEGSRLTVL.

This chain joins TRBV27 and TRBJ2-7; D may be TRBD1 (5 bases). Looked up from germline, CDR1 is MNHEY and CDR2 is SMNVEV (reference sequence). V shed 6 bases and J shed 7 bases, with 22 bases lying between them. This CDR3 is 15 amino acids long. CDR3 coding DNA: TGTGCCAGCAGCTTGGCCGGGCCAGGGTCGCGTGAGCAGTACTTC. Protein product: CASSLAGPGSREQYF.

This chain connects TRBV18 to TRBJ1-6; weak D call: TRBD1 (5 bases). The CDR3 runs 15 residues. V lost 1 base to trimming and J lost 4 bases, with 8 bases between them. CDR1 is KGHSH and CDR2 is LQKENI in the germline V gene. CDR3: CASSPRDSYNSPLHF. The CDR3 DNA follows: TGTGCCAGCTCACCACGAGACAGTTATAATTCACCCCTCCACTTT.

This clone was seen once. V and J are TRBV5-1 and TRBJ2-7; perhaps TRBD1 as D (6 bases). This CDR3 is built from 13 residues. Germline V gives CDR1 SGHRS, CDR2 YFSETQ. V gave up 3 bases and J gave up 0 bases, with 7 bases separating them. The CDR3 DNA is TGCGCCAGCAGCTGGGACATCTCCTACGAGCAGTACTTC. The encoded protein is CASSWDISYEQYF.

This clone was found once. Compared with germline, one end of the junction differs, possibly owing to a read error. The chain employs TRBV9 and TRBJ1-6; TRBD1 might be the D (6 bases). The CDR3 is 16 residues long. Germline assignment: CDR1 SGDLS and CDR2 YYNGEE. CDR3 coding DNA: TGCACCCAAACGCGGAGGGGGGGCTCTTTCCGGTCACCCCTCCACTTT. Its translation: CTQTRRGGSFRSPLHF.

The chain uses TRBV7-8 and TRBJ2-2; perhaps TRBD2 as D (5 bases). CDR3 length: 15 amino acids. The germline V gene encodes CDR1 SGHVS and CDR2 FQNEAQ. V gave up 0 bases and J gave up 0 bases, with 5 bases separating them. Here the CDR3 DNA reads TGTGCCAGCAGCTTAGCTAGCGCGAACACCGGGGAGCTGTTTTTT. Amino acid sequence: CASSLASANTGELFF.

The chain employs TRBV2 and TRBJ2-1; 13 nucleotides agree with TRBD2. J gave up 11 bases and V 4 bases, and 5 bases lay outside the gene matches. This CDR3 contains 14 residues. CDR1 and CDR2 (germline): SNHLY, FYNNEI. The CDR3 DNA sequence: TGTGCCAGCAGTGGGACTAGCGGGAGTTATCAGCAGTTCTTC. Its protein is CASSGTSGSYQQFF. The whole variable domain, remainder taken from reference TRBV2 and TRBJ2-1, is EPEVTQTPSHQVTQMGQEVILRCVPISNHLYFYWYRQILGQKVEFLVSFYNNEISEKSEIFDDQFSVERPDGSNFTLKIRSTKLEDSAMYFCASSGTSGSYQQFFGPGTRLTVL.

This chain connects TRBV7-9 to TRBJ2-1, with 10 nucleotides matching TRBD2. Unmatched junction bases numbered 8, after V lost 3 bases and J lost 6 bases. The CDR3 extends over 16 amino acids. Per the germline V gene, CDR1 is SEHNR and CDR2 is FQNEAQ (reference sequence). The CDR3 bases are TGTGCCAGCAGCTTCCCGGGGTCTAGCGGGAGCAATGAGCAGTTCTTC. It specifies CASSFPGSSGSNEQFF. Supplemented by reference TRBV7-9 and TRBJ2-1, the full variable domain reads DTGVSQNPRHKITKRGQNVTFRCDPISEHNRLYWYRQTLGQGPEFLTYFQNEAQLEKSRLLSDRFSAERPKGSFSTLEIQRTEQGDSAMYLCASSFPGSSGSNEQFFGPGTRLTVL.

This clone was recorded once. The V gene is TRBV19, the J gene TRBJ1-1, with D possibly TRBD1 on 6 matching bases. CDR3 size: 14 residues. Trimming removed 6 bases at V and 3 bases at J, with 14 bases between. Germline CDR1 reads LNHDA; CDR2 reads SQIVND (reference sequence). CDR3 in amino acids: CASSLQRGDTEAFF. CDR3 DNA: TGTGCCAGTAGCCTCCAGAGGGGGGACACTGAAGCTTTCTTT.

The chain has TRBV7-6 and TRBJ1-1, with D tentatively TRBD1 (6 bases). Germline loops: CDR1 SGHVS, CDR2 FNYEAQ. The CDR3 contains 16 residues. V was clipped by 3 bases and J by 7 bases, with 21 bases between them. CDR3 nucleotides: TGTGCCAGCAGCTTTGGTTCGGGGGGCACGTCACTTGAAGCTTTCTTT. It yields the protein CASSFGSGGTSLEAFF.

J is TRBJ1-6 and V is TRBV5-1; TRBD1 might be the D (5 bases). The germline V and J ends were trimmed by 7 bases and 2 bases, with 13 bases remaining between them. The CDR3 contains 15 residues. Germline values: CDR1 SGHRS, CDR2 YFSETQ. CDR3 DNA: TGCGCCAGCGCCCCGGGGGAAACCTATAATTCACCCCTCCACTTT. This gives the protein CASAPGETYNSPLHF.

The chain couples TRBV6-2 or TRBV6-3 to TRBJ1-5; a possible D gene is TRBD1 (6 bases). This CDR3 has 16 amino acids. The germline V gene encodes CDR1 MNHEY and CDR2 SVGEGT. V was cut by 5 bases and J by 4 bases, with 18 bases left in between. The CDR3 DNA is TGTGCCAGCAGTCCGACAGGAACGGGATGGAATCAGCCCCAGCATTTT. Encoded protein: CASSPTGTGWNQPQHF.

V and J are TRBV10-3 and TRBJ1-4; the D is unclear. The germline CDR1 and CDR2 sequences are ENHRY and SYGVKD. V lost 6 bases, J lost 7 bases, and 12 bases lay in between. The CDR3 extends over 13 amino acids. CDR3: CAISETKSEKLFF. The CDR3 nucleotides are TGTGCCATCAGCGAAACAAAAAGTGAAAAACTGTTTTTT.

The gene calls are TRBV11-2 and TRBJ1-1, with no clear D. The V end lost 4 bases, the J end lost 1 base, and 7 bases lay between the germline ends. The CDR3 is 13 amino acids. Germline V gene lookup returns CDR1 SGHAT and CDR2 FQNNGV. CDR3 in amino acids: CASSSRPNTEAFF. The CDR3 region has the DNA TGTGCCAGCAGCTCAAGACCGAACACTGAAGCTTTCTTT.

This sequence joins TRBV24-1 and TRBJ1-3; TRBD1 might be the D (6 bases). Germline V gives CDR1 KGHDR, CDR2 SFDVKD. The CDR3 extends over 16 amino acids. V lost 4 bases, J lost 0 bases, and 12 bases lay in between. The CDR3 reads CATSEGTSRSGNTIYF. In DNA, the CDR3 is TGTGCCACCAGTGAAGGGACATCTCGCTCTGGAAACACCATATATTTT.

V gene TRBV5-1 combines with J gene TRBJ2-5; D remains ambiguous. The germline V and J ends were trimmed by 4 bases and 4 bases, with 14 bases remaining between them. CDR3 length equals 14 residues. Germline V gene sequence: CDR1 SGHRS, CDR2 YFSETQ. CDR3 bases: TGCGCCAGCAGCCCCACGGATCTCTCAGAGACCCAGTACTTC. Protein sequence: CASSPTDLSETQYF.

Details on this clone: The junction and the germline gene differ at one end; a read error may be behind it. The chain couples TRBV5-1 to TRBJ2-7, with 7 nucleotides matching TRBD1. Germline V CDR1 and CDR2: SGHRS, YFSETQ. The CDR3 sequence is 13 residues long. Here the CDR3 DNA reads TGCGCCAGCAGCTTGGCCGTTGTAGGGGGCAAGCACTTC. Translating gives CASSLAVVGGKHF.

This clone was seen more than once but under ten times. The chain uses TRBV3-1 (or the pseudogene TRBV3-2) and TRBJ2-3; a possible D gene is TRBD2 (6 bases). The CDR3 is made up of 15 amino acids. CDR1 LGHDT and CDR2 YNNKEL come from the germline V gene (reference sequence). Trimming took off 0 bases at V and 6 bases at J, with 13 bases between the two ends. The CDR3 loop is CASSQEQRVSDTQYF. CDR3 DNA sequence: TGTGCCAGCAGCCAAGAGCAGCGGGTCTCGGATACGCAGTATTTT.

V is TRBV9 and J is TRBJ2-7, with 7 bases aligning to TRBD2. The trim removed 0 bases at V and 2 bases at J, leaving 2 bases unmatched. Looked up from germline, CDR1 is SGDLS and CDR2 is YYNGEE. This CDR3 contains 14 residues. The CDR3 is CASSVGLAAYEQYF. The CDR3 DNA follows: TGTGCCAGCAGCGTAGGGCTAGCGGCCTACGAGCAGTACTTC.

The CDR3 DNA follows: TGTGCCAGCAGCGAAAAGATTTGTCGTAGCAATCAGCCCCAGCATTTT. Translating gives CASSEKICRSNQPQHF. V and J are TRBV6-4 and TRBJ1-5, with no clear D. Germline CDR1 is MRHNA and CDR2 is SNTAGT. Trimming left V 6 bases short and J 0 bases short, with 15 bases between. CDR3 length: 16 residues.

The V gene is TRBV5-1, the J gene TRBJ1-1; 8 bases map to TRBD1. Germline V gives CDR1 SGHRS, CDR2 YFSETQ. With V trimmed by 5 bases and J by 5 bases, 11 bases remained unmatched. The CDR3 runs to 15 residues. For the CDR3, the DNA is TGCGCCAGCAGTCCACTTCAGGGGGCGGGAACTGAAGCTTTCTTT. Its translation: CASSPLQGAGTEAFF.

The chain uses TRBV5-1 and TRBJ2-7; 10 bases are a match to TRBD2. The CDR3 sequence is 19 residues long. V gave up 0 bases and J gave up 3 bases; unmatched junction bases: 15. Germline CDR1 and CDR2: SGHRS and YFSETQ. The CDR3 spells CASSLVSGSAGGSGYEQYF. For the CDR3, the DNA is TGCGCCAGCAGCTTGGTTTCGGGGTCAGCGGGAGGGTCTGGCTACGAGCAGTACTTC.

V gene TRBV6-5 combines with J gene TRBJ2-5; 10 nucleotides line up with TRBD1. Germline values: CDR1 MNHEY, CDR2 SVGAGI. The V segment lost 6 bases and the J segment 2 bases; nucleotides outside the gene matches: 3. The CDR3 contains 14 residues. CDR3 nucleotide sequence: TGTGCCAGCAGCCGGGGACAGGGGCAAGAGACCCAGTACTTC. Translated: CASSRGQGQETQYF.

The CDR3 coding sequence is TGTGCCAGCAGCCGCCACCGCGGGGCGGCTAATGAAAAACTGTTTTTT. It yields the protein CASSRHRGAANEKLFF. The chain carries TRBV28 and TRBJ1-4; D might be TRBD1 (5 bases). This CDR3 contains 16 residues. V was shortened by 6 bases and J by 3 bases, with 17 bases between the two germline ends. Looked up from germline, CDR1 is MDHEN and CDR2 is SYDVKM.

The chain combines TRBV13 with TRBJ2-1; D may be TRBD1 (6 bases). This CDR3 is 14 amino acids long. Germline CDR1 reads PRHDT; CDR2 reads FYEKMQ (reference sequence). V lost 5 bases, J lost 7 bases, and 15 bases lay in between. The CDR3 DNA follows: TGTGCCAGCAGCCCTAGGGGGAATGGTAATGAGCAGTTCTTC. Protein sequence: CASSPRGNGNEQFF.

The V gene is TRBV19, the J gene TRBJ2-1; TRBD1 might be the D (6 bases). V lost 4 bases to trimming and J lost 2 bases, with 12 bases between them. CDR1 is LNHDA and CDR2 is SQIVND in the germline V gene (reference sequence). This CDR3 region has 15 residues. The CDR3 DNA follows: TGTGCCAGTAGTACCCTGGACAGCACCTACAATGAGCAGTTCTTC. Its translation is CASSTLDSTYNEQFF.

The rearrangement uses TRBV5-1 and TRBJ2-1, with 12 bases fitting TRBD2. Germline CDR1 reads SGHRS; CDR2 reads YFSETQ. The CDR3 is 18 residues long. V shed 4 bases and J 2 bases; nucleotides not matched to a gene: 10. The CDR3 DNA sequence: TGCGCCAGCAGCCCGGGGGGGCTAGCGGGAGGGCCCTACAATGAGCAGTTCTTC. Translating gives CASSPGGLAGGPYNEQFF.

This chain links TRBV7-8 with TRBJ1-4; the D gene is possibly TRBD1 (6 bases). CDR1 is SGHVS, CDR2 FQNEAQ, per germline. V was trimmed by 5 bases and J by 6 bases, leaving 16 bases between them. The CDR3 length is 15 residues. CDR3 sequence reads: CASSGARGAYEKLFF. CDR3 DNA: TGTGCCAGCAGCGGGGCTCGGGGGGCTTATGAAAAACTGTTTTTT. Based on the CDR3 plus reference TRBV7-8 and TRBJ1-4, the full variable domain is GAGVSQSPRYKVAKRGQDVALRCDPISGHVSLFWYQQALGQGPEFLTYFQNEAQLDKSGLPSDRFFAERPEGSVSTLKIQRTQQEDSAVYLCASSGARGAYEKLFFGSGTQLSVL.

The V and J genes are TRBV9 and TRBJ1-3; D is possibly TRBD1 (5 bases). V lost 0 bases to trimming and J lost 2 bases, with 12 bases between them. Germline V gene lookup returns CDR1 SGDLS and CDR2 YYNGEE. CDR3 length equals 16 residues. CDR3 in amino acids: CASSVDSLGPGNTIYF. In nucleotides, the CDR3 is TGTGCCAGCAGCGTAGACTCACTGGGGCCTGGAAACACCATATATTTT.